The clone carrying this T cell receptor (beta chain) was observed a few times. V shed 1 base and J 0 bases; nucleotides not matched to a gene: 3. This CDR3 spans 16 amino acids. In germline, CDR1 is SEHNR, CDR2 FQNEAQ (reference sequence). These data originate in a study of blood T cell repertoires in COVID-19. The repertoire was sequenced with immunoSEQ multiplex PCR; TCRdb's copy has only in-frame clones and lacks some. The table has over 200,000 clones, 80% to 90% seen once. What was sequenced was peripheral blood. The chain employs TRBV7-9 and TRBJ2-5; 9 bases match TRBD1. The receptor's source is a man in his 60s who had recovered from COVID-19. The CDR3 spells CASSLGTGVYQETQYF. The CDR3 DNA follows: TGTGCCAGCAGCTTAGGGACAGGGGTGTACCAAGAGACCCAGTACTTC.